The clone carrying this T cell receptor beta chain was counted many times. The sample belongs to a study of T cells in Graves' hyperthyroidism and ophthalmopathy. There were TCR beta CDR3 regions amplified from RNA transcripts. First-round RT-PCR with HTBI primers amplified the TCR CDR3 region. TCRdb ran MiXCR on the multiplex PCR reads and lists one entry per CDR3 protein. The table shows about 610,000 distinct CDR3 sequences, with about a sixth occurring only once. Germline CDR1 LNHNV, CDR2 YYDKDF (reference sequence). Trimming stripped 1 base from V and 4 bases from J, with 11 bases between. The CDR3 runs to 15 residues.

This chain links TRBV15 with TRBJ2-1; TRBD1 might be the D (5 bases). Input material: blood. This clonotype was sampled from a woman aged 40 to 49 with Graves' ophthalmopathy. CDR3 loop: CATSRVGHGYNEQFF. The CDR3 nucleotides are TGTGCCACCAGCAGAGTTGGACACGGTTACAATGAGCAGTTCTTC.